One and the same sample provided the 17 T cell receptor beta chains below, sequenced in a study of OX40 agonist ivuxolimab in advanced cancers. The table came from immunoSEQ multiplex PCR; TCRdb's copy has only in-frame clones and leaves some out. The table lists tens of thousands of clones, just under 95% of them singletons. The sequencing used CD4+ or CD8+ T cells sorted from blood, collected in a trial of the OX40 agonist ivuxolimab. Receptors were obtained from an adult with an advanced solid tumor such as melanoma, head and neck, liver or kidney cancer.

The chain combines TRBV7-9 with TRBJ2-1; 9 bases fit TRBD1. The germline V gene has CDR1 SEHNR and CDR2 FQNEAQ (reference sequence). The CDR3 runs to 14 residues. Unmatched junction bases numbered 11, after V lost 10 bases and J lost 7 bases. In DNA, the CDR3 is TGTGCCACCAGGACGGGACAGGGTTCTAATGAGCAGTTCTTC. Translating it yields CATRTGQGSNEQFF.

This clone was observed once. The chain couples TRBV7-6 to TRBJ2-1; unclear D gene. V dropped 0 bases and J dropped 0 bases, with 3 bases sitting between them. Germline V lookup: CDR1 SGHVS, CDR2 FNYEAQ. This CDR3 is built from 14 residues. The CDR3 protein is CASSLAGSYNEQFF. The CDR3 DNA follows: TGTGCCAGCAGCTTAGCGGGCTCCTACAATGAGCAGTTCTTC. The whole variable domain, filled in from reference TRBV7-6 and TRBJ2-1, reads GAGVSQSPRYKVTKRGQDVALRCDPISGHVSLYWYRQALGQGPEFLTYFNYEAQQDKSGLPNDRFSAERPEGSISTLTIQRTEQRDSAMYRCASSLAGSYNEQFFGPGTRLTVL.

Notes on this clone: The same CDR3 can be traced to other DNA sequences in this sample. The chain employs TRBV5-1 and TRBJ1-5, with unresolved D. Trimming took 0 bases from V and 0 from J, leaving 7 bases between them. The CDR3 length is 15 residues. Germline V gene lookup returns CDR1 SGHRS and CDR2 YFSETQ. CDR3 in amino acids: CASSLGGYSNQPQHF. DNA for the CDR3: TGCGCCAGCAGCTTGGGAGGCTATAGCAATCAGCCCCAGCATTTT. The complete variable domain, with remaining parts taken from reference TRBV5-1 and TRBJ1-5, reads KAGVTQTPRYLIKTRGQQVTLSCSPISGHRSVSWYQQTPGQGLQFLFEYFSETQRNKGNFPGRFSGRQFSNSRSEMNVSTLELGDSALYLCASSLGGYSNQPQHFGDGTRLSIL.

CDR3 sequence reads: CASKGTGSSYEQYF. CDR3 coding DNA: TGCGCCAGCAAGGGGACCGGGAGCTCCTACGAGCAGTACTTC. The chain joins TRBV5-1 to TRBJ2-7; maybe TRBD2 (6 bases). Trimming removed 6 bases from V and 0 bases from J, with 13 bases in between. The germline gives CDR1 SGHRS, CDR2 YFSETQ. The CDR3 totals 14 residues.

This clone was seen once. The chain couples TRBV6-5 to TRBJ2-7; 8 bases agree with TRBD2. CDR3 length equals 15 residues. V dropped 6 bases and J dropped 4; count of bases not matched to a gene: 11. CDR1 is MNHEY and CDR2 is SVGAGI in the germline V gene. CDR3 in DNA: TGTGCCAGCAGAGGGCAGGGCGGGGGGTCATACGAGCAGTACTTC. The encoded protein is CASRGQGGGSYEQYF.

The rearrangement uses TRBV21-1 and TRBJ2-7. TRBV21-1 represents a pseudogene. The CDR3 spans 10 residues. DNA of the CDR3: TGTGCCAGCAGCAAGCACGAGCAGTACTTC. It specifies CASSKHEQYF.

The J gene is TRBJ2-7, the V gene TRBV7-2; 11 nucleotides match TRBD2. Per the germline V gene, CDR1 is SGHTA and CDR2 is FQGNSA. Trimming removed 5 bases from V and 2 bases from J; junction bases left unmatched: 8. This CDR3 is 16 amino acids long. CDR3 DNA sequence: TGTGCCAGCAGCATTATAGCGGGGGGGATTCCCTACGAGCAGTACTTC. Translated: CASSIIAGGIPYEQYF.

The chain couples TRBV19 to TRBJ1-1; 8 bases line up with TRBD1. CDR3 length: 14 amino acids. Germline V gene lookup returns CDR1 LNHDA and CDR2 SQIVND (reference sequence). V shed 5 bases and J 0 bases; nucleotides not matched to a gene: 2. CDR3 nucleotides: TGTGCCAGTAGTCCAGGGGGCCTGAACACTGAAGCTTTCTTT. It is translated as CASSPGGLNTEAFF.

The chain joins TRBV7-9 to TRBJ2-7, with 7 bases fitting TRBD1. J gave up 2 bases and V 1 base, and 5 bases lay outside the gene matches. Germline lookup yields CDR1 SEHNR and CDR2 FQNEAQ (reference sequence). The CDR3 length is 15 residues. This CDR3 reads CASSLGQQGTYEQYF. The CDR3 nucleotides are TGTGCCAGCAGCTTAGGGCAACAGGGGACCTACGAGCAGTACTTC.

CDR3 nucleotide sequence: TGTGCCAGTAGTAGTATTCCCTCGAACACTGAAGCTTTCTTT. This encodes CASSSIPSNTEAFF. The rearrangement links TRBV19 to TRBJ1-1; D ambiguous. Trimming took 4 bases from V and 1 from J, leaving 10 bases between them. The CDR3 contains 14 residues. CDR1 and CDR2 from the germline V gene are LNHDA and SQIVND (reference sequence).

This chain connects TRBV7-6 to TRBJ1-1, with a possible D match to TRBD1 (5 bases). This CDR3 has 17 amino acids. V shed 5 bases and J shed 7 bases, with 26 bases lying between them. Looked up from germline, CDR1 is SGHVS and CDR2 is FNYEAQ. As DNA, the CDR3 is TGTGCCAGCAGCCCAGTAAGCCCCTATCAATGGGGGTTTGAAGCTTTCTTT. This sequence encodes CASSPVSPYQWGFEAFF.

This clone occurred once. The V call is TRBV28, the J call TRBJ2-1, with D hard to call. The CDR3 has 13 amino acids. CDR1 is MDHEN, CDR2 SYDVKM, per germline. Trimming cost V 3 bases and J 6 bases, with 9 bases left between them. This CDR3 reads CASSFLPSNEQFF. CDR3 bases: TGTGCCAGCAGTTTCCTACCCTCCAATGAGCAGTTCTTC.

This clone has more than one count but fewer than ten. CDR3 in amino acids: CASSSPQLSTEAFF. DNA for the CDR3: TGTGCCAGCAGCTCTCCTCAGCTGAGCACTGAAGCTTTCTTT. V gene TRBV11-2 combines with J gene TRBJ1-1; no clear D. Germline loops: CDR1 SGHAT, CDR2 FQNNGV. Trimming took off 4 bases at V and 4 bases at J, with 13 bases between the two ends. The length of the CDR3 is 14 residues.

The V and J genes are TRBV27 and TRBJ1-2; the D gene is possibly TRBD1 (5 bases). This CDR3 contains 12 residues. V was clipped by 3 bases and J by 8 bases, with 10 bases between them. Germline CDR1 is MNHEY and CDR2 is SMNVEV (reference sequence). Here the CDR3 DNA reads TGTGCCAGCAGTTTTCCTGGGGCCGGCTACACCTTC. As protein: CASSFPGAGYTF.

V and J are TRBV12-5 and TRBJ1-1; no firm D call. The CDR3 contains 12 residues. V shed 5 bases and J shed 4 bases, with 8 bases lying between them. Germline V gene data show CDR1 as LGHNT and CDR2 as FRNRAP. The DNA for the CDR3 is TGTGCTAGTGGTCTAGGGCTCACTGAAGCTTTCTTT. It codes for CASGLGLTEAFF. The whole variable domain, remainder taken from reference TRBV12-5 and TRBJ1-1, is DARVTQTPRHKVTEMGQEVTMRCQPILGHNTVFWYRQTMMQGLELLAYFRNRAPLDDSGMPKDRFSAEMPDATLATLKIQPSEPRDSAVYFCASGLGLTEAFFGQGTRLTVV.

This chain uses TRBV25-1 with TRBJ1-3, with a weak D call TRBD1 (6 bases). CDR1 is MGHDK, CDR2 SYGVNS, per germline. With 4 bases removed from V and 4 bases from J, the gap between germline ends came to 8 bases. The CDR3 has 13 amino acids. The CDR3 region has the DNA TGTGCCAGCAGTGCCGGGGGCGGAAACACCATATATTTT. Its translation: CASSAGGGNTIYF.

About this clone: At one of its ends the junction is not consistent with the germline gene, which may arise from a read error. Other DNA sequences from this sample encode an identical CDR3 as well. V is TRBV11-2 and J is TRBJ2-7; D unresolved. The CDR3 has 12 residues. CDR1 is SGHAT, CDR2 FQNNGV, per germline. The CDR3 here is CASSLTTNEQYF. The CDR3 DNA sequence: TGCGCCAGCAGCCTTACTACGAACGAGCAGTACTTC.